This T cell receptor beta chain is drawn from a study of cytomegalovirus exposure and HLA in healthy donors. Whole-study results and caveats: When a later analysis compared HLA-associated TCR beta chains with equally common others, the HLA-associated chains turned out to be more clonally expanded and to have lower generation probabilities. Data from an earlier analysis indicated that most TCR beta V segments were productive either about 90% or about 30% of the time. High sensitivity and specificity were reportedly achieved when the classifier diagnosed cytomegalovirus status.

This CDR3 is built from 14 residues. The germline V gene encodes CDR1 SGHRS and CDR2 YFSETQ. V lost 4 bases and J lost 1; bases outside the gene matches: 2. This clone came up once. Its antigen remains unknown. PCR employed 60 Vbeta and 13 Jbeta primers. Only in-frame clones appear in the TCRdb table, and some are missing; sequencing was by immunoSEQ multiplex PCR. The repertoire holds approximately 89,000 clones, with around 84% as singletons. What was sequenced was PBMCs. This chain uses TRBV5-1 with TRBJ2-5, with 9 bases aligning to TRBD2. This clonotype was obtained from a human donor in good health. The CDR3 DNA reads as TGCGCCAGCAGCCCGACTAGCGGCCAAGAGACCCAGTACTTC. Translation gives CASSPTSGQETQYF.